This T cell receptor beta chain is from a study of shared clonotypes between healthy human individuals. CDR1 and CDR2 (germline): SEHNR, FQNEAQ (reference sequence). The V and J ends lost 8 bases and 0 bases respectively, with 11 bases between them. This CDR3 is built from 13 residues. Profiling relied on immunoSEQ multiplex PCR, and the TCRdb table lists in-frame clones only, not all of them. The sample records about 1.4 million clones, roughly 96% being singletons. V is TRBV7-9 and J is TRBJ2-7; the D gene is possibly TRBD1 (6 bases). Sequenced: naive CD4+ T cells sorted from blood. Subset specified: CD45RA+ positively selected. The receptor was derived from a man aged 25 to 40 in good health. CDR3 DNA sequence: TGTGCCAGCCTGAGGACAGACTCCTACGAGCAGTACTTC. This sequence encodes CASLRTDSYEQYF.